Reported below is one T cell receptor beta chain. What antigen it recognizes has not been identified. Base qualities are not at hand, and no much larger clone is one base apart. Receptor amplification or capture employed the immunoSEQ multiplex PCR assay. Sourced from immuneACCESS, this table was stored by TCRdb with only in-frame sequences that have V and J called. A share of the clones is absent; for the studies checked, an unresolved V gene accounts for under half, and the remainder has no known explanation. The sample table lists roughly 120,000 clones, approximately 94% of them with a count of one. The ten largest clones add up to 1.7% of the sample. This record comes from a study of control samples from healthy donors and cancer patients (TCRdb year 2020). Ends trimmed: V by 4 bases, J by 7 bases; bases unmatched to a gene: 3. The CDR3 has 14 amino acids, counting the end cysteine and phenylalanine. Only CDR3 DNA remains: 42 bases, in frame from the first base. The CDR1 and CDR2 encoded by the germline V gene are SGHVS and FQNEAQ.

This sequence uses TRBV7-8 and TRBJ1-6; the junction holds 8 bases that match TRBD1. The sequenced sample consisted of PBMCs. This TCR came from a man in his forties or fifties with head and neck cancer. The CDR3 sequence is CASSSTGGNSPLHF. The sequenced DNA is TGTGCCAGCAGCTCTACAGGGGGAAATTCACCCCTCCACTTT.